A selection of T cell receptor beta chains follows, all from one sample in a study of OX40 agonist ivuxolimab in advanced cancers. Data came from immunoSEQ multiplex PCR; TCRdb stores just in-frame clones and leaves some out. Found here are some 70,000 clones, around 90% of them singletons; the top ten hold 2.5% to 3%. Specimen: CD4+ or CD8+ T cells sorted from blood, collected in a trial of the OX40 agonist ivuxolimab. These receptors all come from an adult with an advanced solid tumor such as melanoma, head and neck, liver or kidney cancer. The CDR3 runs from the conserved cysteine through the conserved F or W. A D gene is named only where the DNA matches it firmly. Size values are once, few and many counts, or a class for expanded clones, and some rows have none.

>TRBD1|.|TRBJ1-1|TRBV30
TGTGCCTGGAGGTCTACGGTGGTCGGACAGGGACTAGACACTGAAGCTTTCTTT
CAWRSTVVGQGLDTEAFF
>.|.|TRBJ2-2|TRBV11-2
TGTGCCAGCAGCTTAGGGGTTTTGAGCACCGGGGAGCTGTTTTTT
CASSLGVLSTGELFF
>TRBD2|.|TRBJ2-1|TRBV29-1
TGCAGCGTTTACCAGGCTAGCGGGGTTGGAAGCTCCTACAATGAGCAGTTCTTC
CSVYQASGVGSSYNEQFF
>TRBD2|.|TRBJ2-7|TRBV5-1
TGCGCCAGCAGCTTCAGGGCAGCGGGAGCCAGCTACGAGCAGTACTTC
CASSFRAAGASYEQYF
>.|.|TRBJ1-1|TRBV18
TGTGCCAGCTCACCTTATGGGCCGGGGCGGTCGAACACTGAAGCTTTCTTT
CASSPYGPGRSNTEAFF
>TRBD1|.|TRBJ2-2|TRBV29-1
TGCAGCGCAGAAGTGACAGGGGGATCGAACACCGGGGAGCTGTTTTTT
CSAEVTGGSNTGELFF
>TRBD1|.|TRBJ1-5|TRBV19
TGTGCCAGTAAAAGGGCTGGGACAGGAGATAGCAATCAGCCCCAGCATTTT
CASKRAGTGDSNQPQHF
>TRBD1|.|TRBJ2-2|TRBV2
TGTGCCAGCAGTGAATGGTTCACGTCACAGGGGCGCGGGGAGCTGTTTTTT
CASSEWFTSQGRGELFF
>.|.|TRBJ1-1|TRBV2
TGTGCCAGCAAGGCCGGCAGCCTGAACACTGAAGCTTTCTTT
CASKAGSLNTEAFF
>.|.|TRBJ1-2|TRBV7-2
TGTGCCAGCAGCTTAGGATGGAAAGGGGCTAACTATGGCTACACCTTC
CASSLGWKGANYGYTF
>TRBD1|.|TRBJ1-1|TRBV5-1
TGCGCCAGCAGCTTGGTGGGACAGGGAAACACTGAAGCTTTCTTT
CASSLVGQGNTEAFF
>TRBD2|.|TRBJ2-5|TRBV2
TGTGCCAGCAGTCGTTCGGGACTATCAAAAGAGACCCAGTACTTC
CASSRSGLSKETQYF
>TRBD2|.|TRBJ2-1|TRBV19
TGTGCCGTTCGGGGGGGCGTCTATGAGCAGTTCTTC
CAVRGGVYEQFF
>TRBD2|.|TRBJ2-1|TRBV7-9
TGTGCCAGCAGCTTAGCGGGAGGGAGTTCAACCTACAATGAGCAGTTCTTC
CASSLAGGSSTYNEQFF
>.|.|TRBJ2-7|TRBV7-9
TGTGCCAGCAGCTTAGCCGGAGGGGGGGAGCAGTACTTC
CASSLAGGGEQYF
>.|once|TRBJ2-7|TRBV2
TGTGCCAGCAGTGACGCGCACGAGCAGTACTTC
CASSDAHEQYF
>.|.|TRBJ2-3|TRBV18
TGTGCCAGCTCACCACAGGGGAAGACGCAGTATTTT
CASSPQGKTQYF
>.|.|TRBJ1-2|TRBV15
TGTGCCACCAGCAGAGATCGGGGGAACCCTAACTATGGCTACACCTTC
CATSRDRGNPNYGYTF
>.|.|TRBJ2-2|TRBV5-5
TGTGCCAGCAGCCGAGGGCCACGGACGGACACCGGGGAGCTGTTTTTT
CASSRGPRTDTGELFF
>TRBD1|.|TRBJ1-2|TRBV18
TGTGCCAGCTCACTCGACAGGGTTGGCTACACCTTC
CASSLDRVGYTF
>.|once|TRBJ2-7|TRBV10-3
TGTGCCATCAGTGAGTCAGACAGGGGAGGGTTATCCTACGAGCAGTACTTC
CAISESDRGGLSYEQYF
>TRBD1|.|TRBJ2-5|TRBV6-5
TGTGCCAGCAGTACCGGACAGGGGGCGGGAGAGACCCAGTACTTC
CASSTGQGAGETQYF
>.|.|TRBJ2-6|TRBV4-2
TGTGCCAGCAGCCCCGGTCTTTTGGGGGCCAGCTCTGGGGCCAACGTCCTGACTTTC
CASSPGLLGASSGANVLTF
>.|.|TRBJ2-3|TRBV5-1
TGCGCCAGCAGCTTGGGGGACACCAGCACAGATACGCAGTATTTT
CASSLGDTSTDTQYF
>TRBD1|.|TRBJ2-5|TRBV5-6
TGTGCCAGCAGCTTTTGGACAGGGGGGCGGCGGGAGACCCAGTACTTC
CASSFWTGGRRETQYF
>.|.|TRBJ2-5|TRBV5-1
TGCGCCAGCAGCTTGGGGGATTCTTCAGAGACCCAGTACTTC
CASSLGDSSETQYF
>.|.|TRBJ1-1|TRBV7-8
TGTGCCAGCAGCTTAGTTGGCGCTTTGGCTGAAGCTTTCTTT
CASSLVGALAEAFF
>.|few|TRBJ1-5|TRBV4-2
TGTGCCAGCAGCCAAGTTAGCGGGGGCGATTCGCCCCAGCATTTT
CASSQVSGGDSPQHF
>.|.|TRBJ2-5|TRBV27
TGTGCCAGCAGTTTATTTCGCCAAGAGACCCAGTACTTC
CASSLFRQETQYF
>.|.|TRBJ2-2|TRBV18
TGTGCCAGCTCAGGGATGGACACCGGGGAGCTGTTTTTT
CASSGMDTGELFF
>.|.|TRBJ1-3|TRBV5-1
TGCGCCAGCAGCTTGCTGGGCCTCTCTGGAAACACCATATATTTT
CASSLLGLSGNTIYF
>TRBD2|.|TRBJ2-7|TRBV7-6
TGTGCCAGCAGCTTAGGAGCGGGAGCGTACGAGCAGTACTTC
CASSLGAGAYEQYF
>.|few|TRBJ1-1|TRBV29-1
TGCAGCGTTCACGTGGGGTTCACTGAAGCTTTCTTT
CSVHVGFTEAFF
>.|.|TRBJ2-5|TRBV15
TGTGCCACCAGCAATCAGGGGACAATTGGAGAGACCCAGTACTTC
CATSNQGTIGETQYF
>.|once|TRBJ2-2|TRBV2
TGTGCCAGCACCCCCGAGACCGGGGAGCTGTTTTTT
CASTPETGELFF
>TRBD2|.|TRBJ2-3|TRBV7-8
TGTGCCAGCAGCCTAGCGGGAGGGCCGGGATTTAGCACAGATACGCAGTATTTT
CASSLAGGPGFSTDTQYF
>TRBD1|.|TRBJ1-2|TRBV5-1
TGCGCCAGCAGCTCCCAGCTCCGGACAGGGGGTAGTGGCTACACCTTC
CASSSQLRTGGSGYTF
>TRBD1|.|TRBJ1-1|TRBV2
TGTGCCAGCACCCGGGACAGGGGCGCTCGGACCACTGAAGCTTTCTTT
CASTRDRGARTTEAFF
>.|.|TRBJ2-7|TRBV9
TGTGCCAGCAGCGAGGGACTTTCACTATCTCCCTACGAGCAGTACTTC
CASSEGLSLSPYEQYF
>.|.|TRBJ1-2|TRBV19
TGTGCCAGTAGTATCGCCGGTACGCAGGCCAACTATGGCTACACCTTC
CASSIAGTQANYGYTF
>TRBD2|.|TRBJ2-3|TRBV11-2
TGTGCCAGCACCGGCCGGCCTAGCGGGAGCTTAGATACGCAGTATTTT
CASTGRPSGSLDTQYF
>.|.|TRBJ2-7|TRBV11-2
TGTGCCAGCAGCTTAGTTTTCGTCGCCGAGCAGTACTTC
CASSLVFVAEQYF
>TRBD2|.|TRBJ2-2|TRBV28
TGTGCCAGCAGTTTCGGCGGGGGGAACACCGGGGAGCTGTTTTTT
CASSFGGGNTGELFF
>TRBD1|.|TRBJ2-5|TRBV5-8
TGTGCCAGCAGCCCGAGACAGGGTCAGGGGGAGACCCAGTACTTC
CASSPRQGQGETQYF
>TRBD2|once|TRBJ2-5|TRBV6-1
TGTGCCAGCAGTGAATGGGCGGGAGCCGGTATAGTAGAGACCCAGTACTTC
CASSEWAGAGIVETQYF
>.|.|TRBJ2-7|TRBV7-6
TGTGCCAGCACCAAAGCGGATGGAAGCTCCTACGAGCAGTACTTC
CASTKADGSSYEQYF
>TRBD1|.|TRBJ1-2|TRBV7-8
TGTGCCAGCAGCTTAGCGTCAACAGGGGTCTATGGCTACACCTTC
CASSLASTGVYGYTF
>.|.|TRBJ2-4|TRBV5-1
TGCGCCAGCAGCGAAGGCGGGGAAGCCAAAAACATTCAGTACTTC
CASSEGGEAKNIQYF
>.|.|TRBJ2-4|TRBV28
TGTGCCAGCAGTTTTGGATACAGTTACGCCGCGAACATTCAGTACTTC
CASSFGYSYAANIQYF
>.|.|TRBJ2-7|TRBV5-6
TGTGCCAGCAGCTTCCGACAGGCCAGCGAGCAGTACTTC
CASSFRQASEQYF
>.|.|TRBJ1-4|TRBV28
TGTGCCAGCAGTCCCGGGTCGACTAATGAAAAACTGTTTTTT
CASSPGSTNEKLFF
>TRBD1|.|TRBJ2-2|TRBV2
TGTGCCAGTCGGACAGGGCGCACCGGGGAGCTGTTTTTT
CASRTGRTGELFF
>.|.|TRBJ2-1|TRBV27
TGTGCCAGCAGTCCCCGAGCGTTAAACAATGAGCAGTTCTTC
CASSPRALNNEQFF